This entry features one T cell receptor (beta chain) sequence. Its target is not known. PCR was performed using 60 Vbeta and 13 Jbeta primers. Sequencing used immunoSEQ multiplex PCR; TCRdb keeps in-frame clones, though not all of them. Of under 200,000 clones in the sample, roughly 85% were seen once. The record originates from a study of cytomegalovirus exposure and HLA in healthy donors. As for the study in general: From donors who were HLA-typed, an early data release held 80 million to 95 million unique TCRs. The study, taken as a whole, reports: Productive status was seen about 90% or about 30% of the time for most TCR beta V segments in an earlier analysis.

Germline lookup yields CDR1 LGHNA and CDR2 YSLEER. The V segment lost 1 base and the J segment 5 bases; nucleotides outside the gene matches: 12. The length of the CDR3 is 18 residues. The chain joins TRBV4-3 to TRBJ2-5; TRBD2 agrees at 11 bases. The sample comprised PBMCs. The clonotype originates from a male donor in good health and CMV-seropositive. The CDR3 DNA sequence: TGCGCCAGCAGCCAAGGAGCTAGCGGGGGGTACGGGGACGAGACCCAGTACTTC. Protein sequence: CASSQGASGGYGDETQYF.